A single TCR beta chain is shown here with its context. Here immunoSEQ multiplex PCR was the method, and the copy in TCRdb shows in-frame clones only, minus some. The sample contains some 77,000 clones, approximately 93% of which appear only once. The data were obtained in a study of technical replicates of blood from several donors. CDR1 and CDR2 from the germline V gene are LNHDA and SQIVND (reference sequence). J was trimmed by 7 bases and V by 4 bases; bases with no gene match: 3. CDR3 length: 13 residues. The sequence was obtained from a human donor in good health. The chain joins TRBV19 to TRBJ2-1, with TRBD2 matching 8 bases. Sequenced sample: T cells isolated from PBMCs. The CDR3 DNA reads TGTGCCAGTAGTAGTAGCGGGATAAATGAGCAGTTCTTC. It translates to CASSSSGINEQFF.